The rows below give T cell receptor beta chains drawn from one sample of a study of early T cells in non-severe SARS-CoV-2 infection. TCRdb used MiXCR to reprocess the 5' RACE reads, holding one entry per CDR3 protein. The table lists about 36,000 distinct CDR3 sequences, under 7% of them singletons. This specimen consisted of whole blood, obtained at baseline. The receptors were gathered from an adult who was a healthcare worker with PCR-confirmed SARS-CoV-2 infection or an uninfected control (not recorded which). CDR3s include the opening cysteine and the closing phenylalanine or tryptophan.

cdr3_aa: CASSSHREEQFF; v_call: TRBV7-9; j_call: TRBJ2-1; cdr3_length: 12
cdr3_aa: CAWSETGLSFYGYTF; v_call: TRBV30; j_call: TRBJ1-2; cdr3_length: 15
cdr3_aa: CASSKMTGASYNEQFF; v_call: TRBV3-1; j_call: TRBJ2-1; cdr3_length: 16
cdr3_aa: CASSLRTLRDWGAFF; v_call: TRBV28; j_call: TRBJ1-1; cdr3_length: 15
cdr3_aa: CASSLSLTGETQYF; v_call: TRBV27; j_call: TRBJ2-5; cdr3_length: 14
cdr3_aa: CASSFGGGREDEQFF; v_call: TRBV28; j_call: TRBJ2-1; cdr3_length: 15
cdr3_aa: CASRFGQLTEAFF; v_call: TRBV7-2; j_call: TRBJ1-1; cdr3_length: 13
cdr3_aa: CASSSQTSSYNSPLHF; v_call: TRBV28; j_call: TRBJ1-6; cdr3_length: 16
cdr3_aa: CAWSAGRARSNEQFF; v_call: TRBV30; j_call: TRBJ2-1; cdr3_length: 15
cdr3_aa: CASSPTPVGTLSYEQYF; v_call: TRBV18; j_call: TRBJ2-7; cdr3_length: 17
cdr3_aa: CASSLGRANAMNTEAFF; v_call: TRBV5-1; j_call: TRBJ1-1; cdr3_length: 17
cdr3_aa: CATSRTRGSNQPQHF; v_call: TRBV15; j_call: TRBJ1-5; cdr3_length: 15
cdr3_aa: CACIGAEDNQETQYF; v_call: TRBV25-1; j_call: TRBJ2-5; cdr3_length: 15
cdr3_aa: CSASPRVGNTEAFF; v_call: TRBV20-1; j_call: TRBJ1-1; cdr3_length: 14
cdr3_aa: CASSQGDRTYEQYF; v_call: TRBV3-1; j_call: TRBJ2-7; cdr3_length: 14
cdr3_aa: CASSQPGTTNTGELFF; v_call: TRBV14; j_call: TRBJ2-2; cdr3_length: 16
cdr3_aa: CASSTGVYNEQFF; v_call: TRBV6-6; j_call: TRBJ2-1; cdr3_length: 13
cdr3_aa: CASSMGWDRPTGELFF; v_call: TRBV19; j_call: TRBJ2-2; cdr3_length: 16
cdr3_aa: CASGGTAPQETQYF; v_call: TRBV7-9; j_call: TRBJ2-5; cdr3_length: 14
cdr3_aa: CASSFDVSANTGELFF; v_call: TRBV7-8; j_call: TRBJ2-2; cdr3_length: 16
cdr3_aa: CASKGAVEQFF; v_call: TRBV10-3; j_call: TRBJ2-1; cdr3_length: 11
cdr3_aa: CASSQDPGGSPYEQYF; v_call: TRBV4-1; j_call: TRBJ2-7; cdr3_length: 16
cdr3_aa: CASSQEMGVRGQYF; v_call: TRBV14; j_call: TRBJ2-7; cdr3_length: 14
cdr3_aa: CASNLTPDQPQHF; v_call: TRBV12-3/TRBV12-4; j_call: TRBJ1-5; cdr3_length: 13
cdr3_aa: CASTRTEMRNEQFF; v_call: TRBV19; j_call: TRBJ2-1; cdr3_length: 14
cdr3_aa: CASSLREGPYNEQFF; v_call: TRBV7-8; j_call: TRBJ2-1; cdr3_length: 15
cdr3_aa: CAIRDRGYEQYF; v_call: TRBV10-3; j_call: TRBJ2-7; cdr3_length: 12
cdr3_aa: CASSSRGFSYNEQFF; v_call: TRBV9; j_call: TRBJ2-1; cdr3_length: 15
cdr3_aa: CASRNYYEQYF; v_call: TRBV28; j_call: TRBJ2-7; cdr3_length: 11
cdr3_aa: CASSLVVGEQFF; v_call: TRBV5-1; j_call: TRBJ2-1; cdr3_length: 12
cdr3_aa: CASSQDAPGTGGLRYF; v_call: TRBV4-3; j_call: TRBJ2-7; cdr3_length: 16
cdr3_aa: CAWRRTDTQYF; v_call: TRBV30; j_call: TRBJ2-3; cdr3_length: 11
cdr3_aa: CASSQDQGARTEAFF; v_call: TRBV3-1; j_call: TRBJ1-1; cdr3_length: 15
cdr3_aa: CATSDLAGKDEQFF; v_call: TRBV24-1; j_call: TRBJ2-1; cdr3_length: 14
cdr3_aa: CASSDRDYSNQPQHF; v_call: TRBV10-2; j_call: TRBJ1-5; cdr3_length: 15
cdr3_aa: CASSAYPRGDEQYF; v_call: TRBV7-9; j_call: TRBJ2-7; cdr3_length: 14
cdr3_aa: CASSQVGGLSTDTQYF; v_call: TRBV14; j_call: TRBJ2-3; cdr3_length: 16
cdr3_aa: CASSQEGTEETDTQYF; v_call: TRBV4-2; j_call: TRBJ2-3; cdr3_length: 16
cdr3_aa: CASSSRTGGGYYGYTF; v_call: TRBV9; j_call: TRBJ1-2; cdr3_length: 16
cdr3_aa: CASSSQGAGTGELFF; v_call: TRBV27; j_call: TRBJ2-2; cdr3_length: 15
cdr3_aa: CASSGTSGRDEQFF; v_call: TRBV6-6; j_call: TRBJ2-1; cdr3_length: 14
cdr3_aa: CASSPPLAGTSYNEQFF; v_call: TRBV19; j_call: TRBJ2-1; cdr3_length: 17
cdr3_aa: CASKLGANEQFF; v_call: TRBV28; j_call: TRBJ2-1; cdr3_length: 12
cdr3_aa: CASSLTGGEQFF; v_call: TRBV7-3; j_call: TRBJ2-1; cdr3_length: 12
cdr3_aa: CASNGVGGNIQYF; v_call: TRBV19; j_call: TRBJ2-4; cdr3_length: 13
cdr3_aa: CSAEPGLAILEQYF; v_call: TRBV20-1; j_call: TRBJ2-7; cdr3_length: 14
cdr3_aa: CASSYRGVAARDEQFF; v_call: TRBV6-5; j_call: TRBJ2-1; cdr3_length: 16
cdr3_aa: CASSLSFSSGGAAEFF; v_call: TRBV11-2; j_call: TRBJ2-1; cdr3_length: 16
cdr3_aa: CASSLKANTEAFF; v_call: TRBV12-3/TRBV12-4; j_call: TRBJ1-1; cdr3_length: 13
cdr3_aa: CASSLALAGGGEQFF; v_call: TRBV7-3; j_call: TRBJ2-1; cdr3_length: 15
cdr3_aa: CASSKGQGASYEQYF; v_call: TRBV9; j_call: TRBJ2-7; cdr3_length: 15
cdr3_aa: CASSIASSNTYNEQFF; v_call: TRBV19; j_call: TRBJ2-1; cdr3_length: 16
cdr3_aa: CASSLRSVEEQYF; v_call: TRBV7-2; j_call: TRBJ2-7; cdr3_length: 13
cdr3_aa: CASSLNRVNEQYF; v_call: TRBV11-3; j_call: TRBJ2-7; cdr3_length: 13
cdr3_aa: CSVHTGAGANVLTF; v_call: TRBV29-1; j_call: TRBJ2-6; cdr3_length: 14
cdr3_aa: CASTPTGGEAKNIQYF; v_call: TRBV7-9; j_call: TRBJ2-4; cdr3_length: 16
cdr3_aa: CASSLERGSSYEQYF; v_call: TRBV13; j_call: TRBJ2-7; cdr3_length: 15
cdr3_aa: CASSFGLAGTTGELFF; v_call: TRBV7-6; j_call: TRBJ2-2; cdr3_length: 16
cdr3_aa: CASSLVTGRNTGELFF; v_call: TRBV11-2; j_call: TRBJ2-2; cdr3_length: 16
cdr3_aa: CASSYSTGVNEQFF; v_call: TRBV6-2/TRBV6-3; j_call: TRBJ2-1; cdr3_length: 14